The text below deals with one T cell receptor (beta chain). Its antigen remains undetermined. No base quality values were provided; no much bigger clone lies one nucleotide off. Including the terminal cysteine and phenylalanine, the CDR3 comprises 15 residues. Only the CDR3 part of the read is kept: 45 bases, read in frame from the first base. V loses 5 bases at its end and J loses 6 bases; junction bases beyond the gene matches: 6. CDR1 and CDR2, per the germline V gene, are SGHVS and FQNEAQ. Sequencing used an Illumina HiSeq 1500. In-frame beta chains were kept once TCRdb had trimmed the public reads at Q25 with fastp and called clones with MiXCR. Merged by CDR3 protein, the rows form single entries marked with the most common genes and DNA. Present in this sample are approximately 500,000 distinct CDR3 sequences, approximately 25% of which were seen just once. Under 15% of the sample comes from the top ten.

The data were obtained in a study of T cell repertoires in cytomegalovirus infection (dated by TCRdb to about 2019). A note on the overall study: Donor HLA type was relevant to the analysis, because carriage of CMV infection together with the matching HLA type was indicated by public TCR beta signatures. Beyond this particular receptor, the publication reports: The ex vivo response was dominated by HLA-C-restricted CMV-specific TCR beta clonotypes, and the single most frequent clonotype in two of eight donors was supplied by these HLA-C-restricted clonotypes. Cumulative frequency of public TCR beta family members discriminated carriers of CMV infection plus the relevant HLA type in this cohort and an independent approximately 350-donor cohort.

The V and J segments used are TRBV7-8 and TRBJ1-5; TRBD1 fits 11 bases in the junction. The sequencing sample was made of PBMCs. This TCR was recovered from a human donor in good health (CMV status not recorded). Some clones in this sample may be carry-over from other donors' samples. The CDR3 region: CASSVGTGGLQPQHF. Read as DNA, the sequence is TGTGCCAGCAGCGTCGGGACAGGGGGGCTTCAGCCCCAGCATTTT.